The source of this T cell receptor beta chain is a study of tumor-infiltrating lymphocytes in localized non-small cell lung cancer. Profiled with immunoSEQ multiplex PCR; TCRdb holds only in-frame clones, not every one. The table shows over 10,000 clones, with 68% occurring only once. General observations from the study: Compared with uninvolved lung, tumors showed higher T cell infiltration by TCRbeta sequencing. Different pieces of the same tissue were used for each assay.

This clone appeared a few times. Antigen: not known. Sequencing used lung tumor tissue. The clonotype originates from a human donor with non-small cell lung cancer.

The CDR3, as DNA: TGTGCCATCAGTGAGCGTAACACTGAAGCTTTCTTT. Translated: CAISERNTEAFF. The rearrangement links TRBV10-3 to TRBJ1-1; no definite D call. Germline assignment: CDR1 ENHRY and CDR2 SYGVKD. This CDR3 contains 12 residues. V was trimmed by 2 bases and J by 2 bases, leaving 3 bases between them.